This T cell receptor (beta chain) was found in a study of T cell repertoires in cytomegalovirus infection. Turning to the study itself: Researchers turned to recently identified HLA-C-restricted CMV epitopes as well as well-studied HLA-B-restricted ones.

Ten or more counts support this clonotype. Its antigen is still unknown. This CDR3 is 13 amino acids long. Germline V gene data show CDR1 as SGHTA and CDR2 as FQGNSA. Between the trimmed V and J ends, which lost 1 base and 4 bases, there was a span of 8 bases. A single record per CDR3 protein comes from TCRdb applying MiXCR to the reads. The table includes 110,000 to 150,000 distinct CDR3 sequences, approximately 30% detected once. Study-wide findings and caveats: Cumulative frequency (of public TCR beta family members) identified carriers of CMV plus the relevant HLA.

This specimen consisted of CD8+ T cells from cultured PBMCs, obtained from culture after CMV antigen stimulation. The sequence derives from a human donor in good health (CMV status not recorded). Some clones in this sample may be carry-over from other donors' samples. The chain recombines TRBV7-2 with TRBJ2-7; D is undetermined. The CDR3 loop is CASSLVPHYEQYF. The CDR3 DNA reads TGTGCCAGCAGCTTAGTTCCCCATTACGAGCAGTACTTC. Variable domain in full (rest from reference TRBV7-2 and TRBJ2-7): GAGVSQSPSNKVTEKGKDVELRCDPISGHTALYWYRQSLGQGLEFLIYFQGNSAPDKSGLPSDRFSAERTGGSVSTLTIQRTQQEDSAVYLCASSLVPHYEQYFGPGTRLTVT.